The clone carrying this T cell receptor (beta chain) came up many times. A J-beta primer mix and a sample-barcoded 5' primer were used in a second PCR of roughly 6 to 11 cycles. TCRdb recomputed calls from the 5' RACE reads with MiXCR, one row per CDR3 protein. This table has roughly 680,000 distinct CDR3 sequences, over 40% appearing once. The entry originates in a study of blood T cells in healthy people across ages. CDR1 is SGDLS, CDR2 YYNGEE, per germline. This CDR3 has 14 amino acids. With 0 bases removed from V and 6 bases from J, the gap between germline ends came to 11 bases. The TCR originated in a woman over 75 in good health. The chain employs TRBV9 and TRBJ2-3, with D possibly TRBD2 on 6 matching bases. Source material: blood. The CDR3 bases are TGTGCCAGCAGCGTAGAAGATGGGAGGGATACGCAGTATTTT. Translation gives CASSVEDGRDTQYF.